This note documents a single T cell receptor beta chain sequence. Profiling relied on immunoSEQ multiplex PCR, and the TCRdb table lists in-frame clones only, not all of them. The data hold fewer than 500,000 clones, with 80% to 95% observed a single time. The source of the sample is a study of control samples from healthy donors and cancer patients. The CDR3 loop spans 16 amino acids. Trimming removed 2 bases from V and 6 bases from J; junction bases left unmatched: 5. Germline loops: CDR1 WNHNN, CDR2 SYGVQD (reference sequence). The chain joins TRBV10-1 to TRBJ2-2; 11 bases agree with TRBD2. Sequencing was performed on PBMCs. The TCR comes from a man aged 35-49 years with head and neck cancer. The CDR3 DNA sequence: TGCGCCAGCAGTGAGGCGCTAGCGGGAGGTTCCGGGGAGCTGTTTTTT. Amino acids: CASSEALAGGSGELFF.